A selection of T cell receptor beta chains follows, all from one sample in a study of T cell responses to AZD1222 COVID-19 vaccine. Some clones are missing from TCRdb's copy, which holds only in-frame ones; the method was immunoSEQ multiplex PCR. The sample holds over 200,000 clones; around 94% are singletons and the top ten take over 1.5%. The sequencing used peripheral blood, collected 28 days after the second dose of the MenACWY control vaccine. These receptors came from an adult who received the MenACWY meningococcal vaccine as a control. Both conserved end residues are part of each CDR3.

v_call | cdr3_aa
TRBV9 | CASSVGTNSYEQYF
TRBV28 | CASSSGQGSEKLFF
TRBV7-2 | CASSQQGGGSPLHF
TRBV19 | CASSTGLAYEQYF
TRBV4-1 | CASSFRQGGDSNYGYTF
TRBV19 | CASNVHSNQPQHF
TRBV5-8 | CASSHPTGGNYGYTF
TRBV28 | CASISGQFGTEAFF
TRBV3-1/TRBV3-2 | CASSHSPGTGGTYGYTF
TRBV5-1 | CASSLQGQGELFF